The T cell receptor beta chain under discussion was sequenced for a study of blood T cell repertoires in COVID-19. The wider study: COVID-19 samples from acute and convalescent phases originated in the United States, Italy and Spain. Nucleic acid was either cDNA or gDNA, and it came from T cells, B-cell-depleted T cells, or PBMCs.

TCRdb keeps only in-frame clones here, not all; method: immunoSEQ multiplex PCR. The sample carries 200,000 to 250,000 clones, almost 85% recorded once. This clone was seen only once. Input material: peripheral blood. This sequence was found in a man aged 50-59 years with acute or convalescent COVID-19.

The CDR3 loop reads CAWSIGGNYEQYF. DNA of the CDR3: TGTGCCTGGAGTATCGGGGGGAACTACGAGCAGTACTTC. This chain uses TRBV30 with TRBJ2-7; 7 positions match TRBD2. From germline, CDR1 is GTSNPN and CDR2 SVGIG (reference sequence). CDR3 size: 13 residues. V shed 2 bases, J shed 3 bases, and the junction held 4 bases outside the gene matches.